The T cell receptor (beta chain) under discussion was sequenced for a study of T cell responses to AZD1222 COVID-19 vaccine (dated by TCRdb to about 2021). Describing the broader study: AZD1222 recipients whose second dose came at about 4 weeks and those whose second dose came at about 12 weeks were combined into one group, since spike-specific TCR depth and breadth did not differ between the two schedules. Trial participants were enrolled by age into 18-55, 56-69 and 70-plus year subgroups, with about 150, 27 and 61 TCR-sequenced participants respectively. A total of under 250 trial participants underwent TCR sequencing, of whom around 210 had received two doses of AZD1222 and about 26 had received two doses of the MenACWY control vaccine.

Reading the label with the study, this specimen's time point is: baseline before first vaccination. Samples from vaccinated people were obtained from the UK trials COV001 and COV002, which included a single-blind randomized controlled phase 2/3 trial of AZD1222 (ChAdOx1 nCoV-19) in healthy adults. For TCRbeta chain sequencing, PBMC samples were collected from trial participants at day 0 and at day 28 after the second dose. This clone has a single count. Its antigen is unknown. Base-call qualities are not available, and no considerably larger clone is one nucleotide away. The CDR3 regions of human TCRbeta chains were analyzed by immunosequencing. The paper's data handling went like this. TCRs in the repertoires were compared against a reference library of SARS-CoV-2-specific TCRs that had been generated with the MIRA antigen-specificity platform. Breadth was defined as the fraction of unique TCRs that were SARS-CoV-2-associated, and depth was defined as the fraction of total T cells that were SARS-CoV-2-associated. Using the MIRA data, each spike-specific TCR was mapped to the spike region that the TCR reacts to and placed in a CD4 or CD8 class. Log10-transformed breadth and depth values were compared by one-way ANOVA with Sidak's multiple comparisons tests. As stored in TCRdb, this immuneACCESS dataset retains in-frame rearrangements with V and J assigned. A fraction of the clones does not appear; measured against another copy, unresolved V genes explain less than half of the discrepancy, and the remainder lacks a known reason. V and J calls and clone size are those listed in that table; D and trimming were worked out from the DNA. Across this sample there are 100,000 to 150,000 clones, with approximately 90% seen only once. The ten largest make up approximately 7.5% of the sample.

Study-wide conclusions, independent of this receptor: Participants were mostly white British and included more females than males, and it was suggested by the authors that clonal diversity may have been underestimated. The 56-69-year group was small, and its depth increase did not reach significance, likely because of low power. Epitopes outside the regions mutated in the B.1.351 and B.1.1.7 variants were reportedly recognized by nearly half of the unique spike-specific TCRs. A significant rise in spike-specific TCR breadth and depth was observed after two AZD1222 doses relative to day 0 and relative to MenACWY recipients. The whole spike protein was spanned by vaccine-associated CD4 TCRs, and dominant responses were seen in regions 160-218 and 743-854. Conclusions about previously exposed vaccinees are limited because only six or seven AZD1222 recipients were SARS-CoV-2 seropositive at baseline. Because no day 14 peak-response samples were available, repertoires were characterized only after the peak T cell response.

The CDR3, from cysteine to phenylalanine, totals 15 residues. The retained sequence is limited to the CDR3, 45 bases, with the frame set at the first base. V and J lose 3 bases and 5 bases, and a span of 16 bases separates them. The germline V gene (reference sequence) gives CDR1 as MNHNY and CDR2 as SVGAGI. The V gene is TRBV6-6 and the J gene is TRBJ1-2; the D region possibly corresponds to TRBD1 (6 bases align). The sequence was obtained from an adult in good health. The material sequenced was peripheral blood, taken on day 0 of AZD1222 vaccination. The sequenced DNA: TGTGCCAGCAGTTATCTAGTAGGGGGGGAATATGGCTACACCTTC. Its translation reads: CASSYLVGGEYGYTF.